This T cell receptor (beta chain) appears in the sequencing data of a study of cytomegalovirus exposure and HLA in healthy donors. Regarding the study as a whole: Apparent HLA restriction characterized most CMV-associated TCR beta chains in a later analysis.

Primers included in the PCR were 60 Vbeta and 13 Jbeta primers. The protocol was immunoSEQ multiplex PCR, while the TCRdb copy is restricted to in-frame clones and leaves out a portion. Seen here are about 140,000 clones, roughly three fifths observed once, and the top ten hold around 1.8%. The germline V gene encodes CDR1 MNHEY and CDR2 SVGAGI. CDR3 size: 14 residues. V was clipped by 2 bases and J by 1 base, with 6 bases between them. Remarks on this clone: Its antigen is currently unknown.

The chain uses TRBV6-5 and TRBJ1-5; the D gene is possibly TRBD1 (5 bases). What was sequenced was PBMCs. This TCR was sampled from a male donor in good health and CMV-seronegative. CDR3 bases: TGTGCCAGCAGTTACAGGGGAAGCAATCAGCCCCAGCATTTT. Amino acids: CASSYRGSNQPQHF.